The entry below describes one TCR beta chain. This specimen comes from a study of control samples from healthy donors and cancer patients. Libraries were prepared by immunoSEQ multiplex PCR; TCRdb keeps only in-frame clonotypes and omits some of them. The profile shows 170,000 or so clones, approximately 94% of them singletons. The CDR3 covers 15 residues. V dropped 8 bases and J dropped 5; count of bases not matched to a gene: 8. CDR1 and CDR2 from the germline V gene are MNHEY and SVGAGI. This receptor was taken from a middle-aged woman in good health. The sequenced sample was blood. The chain couples TRBV6-5 to TRBJ2-2; 10 bases match TRBD2. CDR3 sequence (DNA): TGTGCCAGCGCCTCTAGCGGGGGAGGTACCGGGGAGCTGTTTTTT. Its protein product is CASASSGGGTGELFF.